This T cell receptor (beta chain) stems from a study of cytomegalovirus exposure and HLA in healthy donors (dated by TCRdb to between 2016 and 2019). Turning to the overall study: An earlier analysis of approximately 640 of the donors reported more than 250 Gb of sequence data and some 120 million unique TCR beta sequences from roughly 200 million T cells. HLA typing covered class I and class II loci at four-digit resolution. The genetic ancestry cluster associated with self-reported Caucasian donors included approximately 85% of the approximately 430 genotyped donors. Typing coverage varied by locus: about 629-630 donors for A, B, C, DRB1 and DQB1; about 520 for DQA1; approximately 570 for DPA1; 400 to 480 for DPB1. Roughly 300 gigabases of sequencing data and 70 million to 85 million unique TCR sequences were included in an early release covering around 600 HLA-typed donors. The T cell repertoires of 700 or so subjects were profiled by immunosequencing and related to cytomegalovirus serostatus. In a later analysis, previously published TCR beta repertoires from 670 or so donors were re-analyzed and high-resolution HLA genotyping was added so that TCR occurrence patterns could be studied. A separate validation cohort of approximately 130 different subjects was used in addition to the roughly 700-subject first cohort. Genome-wide SNP genotypes for about three fifths of the roughly 700 donors were used in a later genetic analysis, which treated that subset as a discovery cohort. To decide whether each TCR beta V gene segment behaved as functional or pseudogenic, an earlier analysis of some 540 of the donors relied on high-throughput TCR beta sequencing. Donor age, sex, ethnicity and CMV serostatus were collected together with the repertoire data. The aim of the study was to test whether cataloging public T cell receptors could identify signatures of past pathogen exposure. A handful of DR-DQ haplotypes were handled as single units for association and clustering because linkage in the cohort was strong. Every discovery cohort repertoire had been produced on one sequencing platform. Rather than using new phenotypic data, the later analysis identified candidate immune exposures from TCR beta sequences and from how often those sequences occurred across donors. On average, around 240,000 unique TCR beta nucleotide sequences were sequenced per donor among 398 genotyped donors of the cohort, with about 19% of those sequences being non-productive. To predict cytomegalovirus infection status, the study brought together high-throughput TCR immunosequencing, statistical association of individual TCRs with disease status, and machine learning.

There are 14 amino acids in the CDR3, from cysteine to phenylalanine inclusive. The only DNA kept is the CDR3, 42 bases in frame from the first base. The CDR1 and CDR2 encoded by the germline V gene are SGHRS and YFSETQ. The receptor library was made with the immunoSEQ multiplex PCR assay. The multiplex PCR relied on a mix of 60 forward primers for TCR Vbeta segments and 13 reverse primers for TCR Jbeta segments. A multiplex PCR assay on genomic DNA amplified the CDR3 region of rearranged TCR beta genes. On the Illumina HiSeq System, the amplified TCR beta libraries were sequenced as 87-base-pair reads. On the study's bioinformatics: A later analysis counted 75 million to 100 million unique TCR beta chains across the approximately 700 repertoires, and some 11 million of these chains were shared by at least two donors. Raw reads were error-corrected and collapsed into unique sequences with a nearest-neighbor algorithm that merged closely related sequences to remove PCR and sequencing errors. CDR3 sequences were aligned to IMGT reference sequences to assign V, D and J gene segments. Each retained sequence needed at least a six-nucleotide match to both a V gene segment and a J gene segment. Rearrangements were called productive when the CDR3 lacked stop codons and stayed in frame with V and J; all others were non-productive. CDR3 was defined according to IMGT convention as the region running from the second conserved V-encoded cysteine to the conserved J-encoded phenylalanine. The earlier analysis of some 580 of the donors excluded any sequence lacking an unambiguous match to a single V gene segment. An earlier analysis of several hundred of the donors called V segments functional above 56.7% productive rearrangements and segregating when the between-donor standard deviation exceeded 5%. A statistical classification framework was built for diagnosing cytomegalovirus status from the catalog of TCR beta chain sequences. V and J gene assignment, in a later analysis, came from comparing TCR nucleotide sequences with IMGT/GENE-DB human TR gene sequences. In a later analysis, CDR3 sequences and most-parsimonious VDJ recombination scenarios were assigned using the TCRdist pipeline. In a later analysis, every TCR beta chain was defined by the combination of its CDR3 amino acid sequence and its V-gene family, and reads without a unique V-gene family were dropped. As a way to deal with suspected cross-contamination and a sequencing artifact, a later analysis dropped hundreds of nucleotide sequences that were highly shared and had low generation probability. In a later analysis, a clonal expansion index was calculated for each public chain from normalized within-repertoire ranks of inferred template counts. Generation probabilities in a later analysis came from a VDJ recombination model fitted to out-of-frame rearrangements, and those results were checked against IGoR. Hypergeometric tests were used in a later analysis to score TCR-TCR, TCR-HLA and TCR-CMV co-occurrence, with a repertoire-size bias correction applied to the TCR pairs. In a later analysis, false discovery rates were estimated by permuting HLA or CMV assignments 20 times. In a later analysis, co-occurring TCRs were grouped with DBSCAN, and TCRdist sequence similarity was added when clustering was performed within HLA-allele-positive subsets. Repertoires with fewer than 30,000 or more than 120,000 public chains, plus five repertoires with anomalous nucleotide sharing, were excluded from co-occurrence clustering. In its TCRdb copy, this immuneACCESS table keeps in-frame sequences only and misses some clones. Where compared with another copy, unresolved V genes explain less than half of these, and the others have no known cause. That table is the source of V, J and clone size, and D and trimming were worked out from the DNA. The sample table shows some 110,000 clones, and approximately 70% are seen once. The biggest ten clones account for 8.7% of the sample.

A word on this clone: Its recognized antigen is unknown. No much larger clonotype is one base removed from it; base qualities were not supplied.

The cohort consisted of 666 healthy bone marrow donors. Cohort members were all nominally healthy when sampled, although unrecorded immune exposures were likely present. The donor was CMV seropositive and was included in the group of 290 or so seropositive cohort members. Each donor provided a peripheral blood sample, and peripheral blood mononuclear cells were used for TCR beta sequencing. Genomic DNA extraction from the blood cell samples was performed with the Qiagen DNeasy Blood Extraction Kit. General study outcomes and caveats: A few of the identified cytomegalovirus-associated TCR beta chains were confirmed in vitro to be specific for cytomegalovirus antigens. The authors suggested that the approach could potentially be extended to other disease states and immunological phenotypes. The 87-base-pair reads could not distinguish some IMGT-functional V segments, including TRBV6-2 and TRBV6-3, so those segments were excluded. A later analysis associated about 17,000 TCR beta sequences with specific HLA alleles at a false discovery rate of 0.05. A cluster of highly shared sequence variants was judged likely to represent a technical artifact of the sequencing pipeline. A total of about 180 TCR beta chains were listed by the study as associated with cytomegalovirus. Linkage disequilibrium might explain the correlated functional status among segregating V segments, but an unknown experimental factor could not be ruled out. Presence/absence analyses assumed roughly uniform sequencing depth across donors, an assumption that may not hold. Cytomegalovirus status was reported to be diagnosed by the classifier with high specificity and sensitivity in both the original and validation cohorts. Because some donors lacked HLA typing at each locus, the association tests relied only on the typed subset. In a later genetic analysis, fewer N-insertions in productive TCRs were reported among donors in an Asian-associated ancestry cluster than the roughly 640-donor mean. Because counts were too low, about 18 rarely observed V segments, including chromosome 9 orphons, were excluded from the earlier analysis of some 540 of the donors. V-gene and J-gene trimming of TCR beta chains was associated with a missense DCLRE1C variant in a later genetic analysis, and the association was replicated in an independent cohort. The only immune exposure information available for the cohort was CMV serostatus. Broadly in line with IMGT annotations, most TCR beta V segments showed up in productive rearrangements about 90% or about 30% of the time in an earlier analysis of roughly 590 of the donors. A later analysis found that most CMV-associated TCR beta chains appeared HLA-restricted, with HLA associations seemingly driven largely by CMV exposure. When HLA alleles, especially DR and DQ, strongly co-occurred, attributing TCR associations to individual alleles was difficult. Most TCR sequences were seen in very few donors, while some public TCRs were found in many individuals. In a later analysis, the rate of TCR association differed among HLA loci, with DRB1 alleles having the most associated TCRs and HLA-C alleles having the fewest. Several of the top co-occurrence clusters appeared to be linked to parvovirus B19, influenza, CMV and Epstein-Barr virus, according to a later analysis. In a later analysis, HLA-associated TCR beta chains showed more clonal expansion and lower generation probabilities than non-associated chains that were equally common. A further reported finding was that TCR beta sequences accurately predicted the HLA-A and HLA-B alleles for most subjects in the first cohort. This cohort had only TCR beta chains sequenced, and the lack of alpha or paired-chain data limited which features could be detected.

The sequence derives from a man under 40 in good health and CMV-seropositive. The chain was built from TRBV5-1 and TRBJ2-5; TRBD1 matches 10 bases in the middle. The end of the DNA is better explained by TRBJ2-7, so the J call may be wrong. Sequencing used PBMCs. The CDR3 region reads CASSSGTGAYEQYF. The DNA sequence is TGCGCCAGCAGCAGCGGGACAGGGGCCTACGAGCAGTACTTC.